The present TCR beta chain was sequenced within a study of blood T cell repertoires in COVID-19. As for the study in general: The samples span acute and convalescent COVID-19 from the United States, Italy and Spain.

Per germline, CDR1 SGHVS and CDR2 FQNEAQ. Trimming at V came to 5 bases and at J to 3 bases, leaving 8 bases not matched to a gene. The CDR3 extends over 18 amino acids. Which cohort a participant joined came from the clinical history participants gave. This table comes from immunoSEQ multiplex PCR, and its TCRdb copy is limited to in-frame clones, with some not included. The profile covers about 250,000 clones, with 70% to 90% appearing a single time and roughly a sixth taken by the ten largest. The rearrangement joins TRBV7-8 to TRBJ2-2; 14 bases agree with TRBD2. This TCR came from a man aged 18 to 35 who had recovered from COVID-19. Specimen: PBMCs or T cells enriched from blood (not recorded which). The CDR3 here is CASSPGTSGSLDTGELFF. DNA for the CDR3: TGTGCCAGCAGCCCGGGGACTAGCGGGAGTCTGGACACCGGGGAGCTGTTTTTT. Full variable domain (outside the CDR3, taken from reference TRBV7-8 and TRBJ2-2): GAGVSQSPRYKVAKRGQDVALRCDPISGHVSLFWYQQALGQGPEFLTYFQNEAQLDKSGLPSDRFFAERPEGSVSTLKIQRTQQEDSAVYLCASSPGTSGSLDTGELFFGEGSRLTVL.